These T cell receptor beta chains were read from a single sample in a study of OX40 agonist ivuxolimab in advanced cancers. Repertoires were generated with immunoSEQ multiplex PCR, while TCRdb's copy carries only in-frame clones and drops some. The top ten clones hold 14% to 15% of a sample with about 69,000 clones, roughly nine tenths of them seen once. Material: CD4+ or CD8+ T cells sorted from blood, obtained in a trial of the OX40 agonist ivuxolimab. Every receptor here comes from an adult with an advanced solid tumor such as melanoma, head and neck, liver or kidney cancer. CDR3s leave out the opening cysteine and the closing phenylalanine or tryptophan.

TRBV13,TRBJ2-3,ASSYVTDTQY
TRBV4-1,TRBJ1-1,ASSQDRRIMNTEAF
TRBV5-1,TRBJ1-1,ASSPSGTGGVGNTEAF
TRBV7-8,TRBJ1-5,ASSLGPLGSLQPQH
TRBV4-3,TRBJ2-1,ASSQEKASNNEQF
TRBV4-3,TRBJ2-5,ASSQDAWAGGVQETQY
TRBV19,TRBJ2-3,ASSPQLAGALDTQY
TRBV28,TRBJ1-5,ASSFRTALGPQH
TRBV13,TRBJ2-7,ASSLGKSYEQY
TRBV27,TRBJ2-7,ASPHTGDEQY
TRBV19,TRBJ2-5,ASSEPPGETQY
TRBV5-1,TRBJ2-3,ASSGTGTDTQY
TRBV5-6,TRBJ1-2,ASSLSANYGYT
TRBV27,TRBJ2-2,ASSHRGSNTGELF
TRBV4-1,TRBJ1-1,ASSQGREGAAF
TRBV6-5,TRBJ1-5,ASSYLGASNQPQH
TRBV4-3,TRBJ2-5,ASSQEWDTELGTQY
TRBV28,TRBJ1-5,ASSGQNQPQH
TRBV6-5,TRBJ2-1,ASSYYHEQF
TRBV4-3,TRBJ1-4,ASSQVWTANEKLF
TRBV5-6,TRBJ1-2,ASSLDSPYGYT
TRBV27,TRBJ1-5,ASSPTGPRGPQH
TRBV27,TRBJ2-1,ASSLIMGLAGDEQF
TRBV5-8,TRBJ2-3,ASSQRTGISTDTQY
TRBV4-1,TRBJ1-1,ASSLPTGTEAF
TRBV13,TRBJ2-1,ASSLNNEQF
TRBV29-1,TRBJ2-7,SVVDTYEQY
TRBV30,TRBJ2-7,AWSPGQSSYEQY
TRBV4-3,TRBJ2-7,ASSQDSGLAGTSYEQY
TRBV28,TRBJ1-1,ASSPGENTEAF
TRBV4-2,TRBJ2-1,ASSQGRNYESYNEQF
TRBV19,TRBJ2-2,ASSLAGENTGELF
TRBV28,TRBJ1-4,ASSLGREGSNEKLF
TRBV6-5,TRBJ2-1,ASSYGGFNEQF
TRBV4-1,TRBJ2-7,ASSQYWQMYEQY
TRBV6-5,TRBJ2-7,ASRGRDLSSYEQY
TRBV27,TRBJ1-2,ASRVAASHPTVGYT
TRBV28,TRBJ2-5,ASSSGQVQETQY
TRBV28,TRBJ2-7,ASSLYGEGGTAYEQY
TRBV9,TRBJ2-1,ASSYTSGSGNEQF